These T cell receptor beta chains were read from a single sample in a study of T cell clonotyping in hematopoietic cell transplantation. Repertoires were generated with immunoSEQ multiplex PCR, while TCRdb's copy carries only in-frame clones and drops some. In the table there are over 25,000 clones, approximately 96% of which are singletons. Material for sequencing was peripheral blood mononuclear cells. Source of these receptors: a man in his fifties in good health. Some clones in this sample may be carry-over from other donors' samples. The CDR3 runs from the conserved cysteine through the conserved F or W. The order of the fields is J gene, D gene, CDR3 length, V gene, clone size, CDR3 protein, CDR3 DNA. A D gene is named only where the DNA matches it firmly. The listing skips clone size in some rows; elsewhere it reads once, few, many or a size class.

TRBJ2-3 TRBD2 16 TRBV5-4 - CASSPGTSGVGGVQYF TGTGCCAGCAGCCCAGGGACTAGCGGGGTCGGGGGTGTGCAGTATTTT
TRBJ2-7 TRBD1 15 TRBV19 - CASSIGRDRFYEQYF TGTGCCAGTAGTATAGGCCGGGACAGATTCTACGAGCAGTACTTC
TRBJ2-3 TRBD2 14 TRBV28 - CASRLSGGTDTQYF TGTGCCAGCAGACTTAGCGGGGGCACAGATACGCAGTATTTT
TRBJ1-5 TRBD1 15 TRBV19 - CASSKPDRDNQPQHF TGTGCCAGTAGTAAACCGGACAGGGACAATCAGCCCCAGCATTTT
TRBJ1-4 - 14 TRBV4-3 - CASSQVGRDEKLFF TGCGCCAGCAGCCAAGTGGGCAGGGATGAAAAACTGTTTTTT
TRBJ2-4 - 11 TRBV5-8 - CASSLTVIQYF TGTGCCAGCAGCTTGACGGTCATTCAGTACTTC
TRBJ2-3 - 12 TRBV6-1 - CASSVITDTQYF TGTGCCAGCAGCGTAATTACAGATACGCAGTATTTT
TRBJ2-3 TRBD2 15 TRBV25-1 - CASSTGGLTTDTQYF TGTGCCAGCAGTACGGGGGGGCTCACCACAGATACGCAGTATTTT
TRBJ2-5 - 15 TRBV19 - CASSISPRGQETQYF TGTGCCAGTAGTATCTCCCCTAGGGGACAAGAGACCCAGTACTTC
TRBJ2-1 - 15 TRBV6-5 - CASKGNGNRDNEQFF TGTGCCAGCAAAGGGAACGGTAACCGGGACAATGAGCAGTTCTTC
TRBJ1-1 TRBD1 15 TRBV10-3 - CAISDPGTGNTEAFF TGTGCCATCAGTGACCCGGGGACAGGGAACACTGAAGCTTTCTTT
TRBJ2-6 - 18 TRBV4-1 - CASSQREGVSSGANVLTF TGCGCCAGCAGCCAAAGGGAGGGGGTAAGCTCTGGGGCCAACGTCCTGACTTTC
TRBJ1-4 TRBD1 14 TRBV25-1 - CASSDGPGGEKLFF TGTGCCAGCAGTGACGGACCAGGGGGAGAAAAACTGTTTTTT
TRBJ1-2 TRBD1 15 TRBV27 - CASSTQGQGVPGYTF TGTGCCAGCAGTACGCAGGGACAGGGGGTGCCTGGCTACACCTTC
TRBJ1-1 TRBD1 17 TRBV15 - CATSLLWDSRTNTEAFF TGTGCCACCAGCCTTCTATGGGACAGTAGAACGAACACTGAAGCTTTCTTT
TRBJ2-5 - 14 TRBV6-5 once CASSPWTEEETQYF TGTGCCAGCAGTCCCTGGACAGAAGAAGAGACCCAGTACTTC
TRBJ1-4 - 15 TRBV28 once CASSPSISGEKKLFF TGTGCCAGCAGTCCCAGCATCAGCGGAGAAAAAAAACTGTTTTTT
TRBJ1-5 - 18 TRBV28 - CASSLYLEGRDGNQPQHF TGTGCCAGCAGTTTATATTTAGAGGGTCGGGATGGCAATCAGCCCCAGCATTTT
TRBJ1-5 - 15 TRBV2 - CASSEAQRGSQPQHF TGTGCCAGCAGTGAAGCCCAGAGGGGGAGTCAGCCCCAGCATTTT
TRBJ1-2 TRBD1 16 TRBV11-2 few CASSRGQEGVVGGYTF TGTGCCAGCAGCCGAGGACAGGAGGGGGTTGTCGGTGGCTACACCTTC
TRBJ1-2 - 13 TRBV28 few CASSPTGNYGYTF TGTGCCAGCAGCCCAACCGGGAACTATGGCTACACCTTC
TRBJ1-1 - 11 TRBV7-8 - CASSSIAEAFF TGTGCCAGCAGCTCCATCGCTGAAGCTTTCTTT
TRBJ1-1 TRBD1 15 TRBV18 - CASSLQGQGADRAFF TGTGCCAGCTCGCTCCAAGGACAGGGTGCTGATCGAGCTTTCTTT
TRBJ1-4 - 15 TRBV4-1 - CASSQVWGTNEKLFF TGCGCCAGCAGCCAAGTGTGGGGGACTAATGAAAAACTGTTTTTT
TRBJ1-2 - 14 TRBV9 - CASSEAQTNYGYTF TGTGCCAGCAGCGAAGCACAGACGAACTATGGCTACACCTTC
TRBJ1-2 - 15 TRBV7-2 few CASSFSGDLNYGYTF TGTGCCAGCAGCTTTTCCGGGGACCTCAACTATGGCTACACCTTC
TRBJ2-3 TRBD1 14 TRBV7-2 - CASLKDRETDTQYF TGTGCCAGCCTCAAGGACAGGGAGACAGATACGCAGTATTTT
TRBJ1-2 - 13 TRBV4-3 - CASSQDKLVGYTF TGCGCCAGCAGCCAAGACAAATTGGTTGGCTACACCTTC
TRBJ1-1 TRBD1 12 TRBV6-5 - CASSYSTGIPFF TGTGCCAGCAGTTACTCGACAGGGATTCCTTTCTTT
TRBJ1-5 TRBD1 15 TRBV19 - CASSERTGGNQPQHF TGTGCCAGTAGTGAAAGGACAGGGGGCAATCAGCCCCAGCATTTT
TRBJ1-1 - 13 TRBV7-3 - CASSSSGNGEAFF TGTGCCAGCAGCTCTTCGGGGAATGGTGAAGCTTTCTTT
TRBJ1-6 TRBD1 16 TRBV7-2 - CASSLMQTGSHSPLHF TGTGCCAGCAGCCTAATGCAGACAGGGAGTCATTCACCCCTCCACTTT
TRBJ2-7 - 12 TRBV29-1 - CSVERWSYEQYF TGCAGCGTTGAAAGGTGGTCCTACGAGCAGTACTTC
TRBJ1-5 TRBD1 14 TRBV28 - CASSLTGENQPQHF TGTGCCAGCAGTTTAACAGGGGAAAATCAGCCCCAGCATTTT
TRBJ2-2 - 16 TRBV6-4 once CASSDSFLGDTGELFF TGTGCCAGCAGTGACTCGTTCTTGGGTGATACCGGGGAGCTGTTTTTT